Given below is one T cell receptor (beta chain) in context. This clonotype was observed many times. Its antigen remains unidentified. No much larger clone is present one base from it, and per-base qualities are unavailable. The germline V gene encodes CDR1 SGHTA and CDR2 FQGTGA. The CDR3 goes from the cysteine to the phenylalanine over 17 residues. The only DNA kept is the CDR3, 51 bases in frame from the first base. Germline trimming amounts to 5 bases on V and 4 bases on J, with 8 as the count of junction bases outside the gene matches. Set within a cohort of healthcare workers in London, UK, this nested case-control study involved weekly PCR testing of nasopharyngeal swabs along with blood sampling. Healthcare workers were recruited during the week of the UK lockdown, between 23 and 31 March 2020, and followed weekly for up to roughly 15 weeks. The sample belongs to a study of early T cells in non-severe SARS-CoV-2 infection (dated by TCRdb to about 2021). A note on the overall study: Bulk RNA from unsorted whole blood was used for TCR sequencing, so alpha and beta chains could not be paired. The paper's findings and limits, for the study overall: VDJdb matching was skewed toward anti-spike CD8 responses and likely underestimated virus-specific expansions by missing private and CD4 specificities.

Libraries came from 5' RACE. Sequenced using a NextSeq 500. The TCR library protocol attached unique molecular identifiers to individual cDNA molecules to correct for sequencing error and PCR bias. TCR alpha and beta chains were both sequenced, and the abundances of alpha and beta sequences in each sample were closely correlated with each other. As for how the authors treated the data: Decombinator V4 was used to annotate TCR sequences for V gene, J gene and CDR3. Expanded TCRs were defined as changing significantly between any two time points under a Poisson model with p below 0.0001. Abundances of TCRs were expressed as counts per million after normalisation to the total number of TCRs sequenced in each sample. TRAV1-2 paired with TRAJ12, TRAJ20 or TRAJ33 defined MAIT TCRs, while TRAV10 paired with TRAJ18 defined iNKT TCRs. VDJdb, accessed on 1 November 2021, was searched for TCRs annotated for CMV, EBV and SARS-CoV-2, and TCRs annotated for more than one antigen were excluded. The public reads were reprocessed in TCRdb via fastp at Q25 and MiXCR, keeping in-frame beta chains. Every CDR3 protein is listed once, alongside the most common genes and DNA of its rows. In this record, the V and J calls reflect TCRdb's handling and not the investigators' own analysis. This sample comprises 60,000 to 65,000 distinct CDR3 sequences, roughly a tenth of them detected only once. The ten largest clonotypes hold 1.2% of the sample.

The chain joins TRBV7-3 to TRBJ2-3, with 14 middle bases fitting TRBD2. This TCR came from an adult who was a healthcare worker with PCR-confirmed SARS-CoV-2 infection or an uninfected control (not recorded which). The sample was whole blood. In nucleotides, the sequence is TGTGCCAGCAGCGACCCACCGGGACTAGCGGGGGCAGATACGCAGTATTTT. Protein translation: CASSDPPGLAGADTQYF.